This T cell receptor beta chain was recorded in a study of early T cells in non-severe SARS-CoV-2 infection. Study-wide findings and caveats: VDJdb matching favored anti-spike CD8 responses, missing private and CD4 specificities.

Unique molecular identifiers were added to individual cDNA molecules. MiXCR, run by TCRdb on the 5' RACE reads, gives a single entry per CDR3 protein. The table records approximately 67,000 distinct CDR3 sequences, roughly 10% of them present only once. On this clonotype itself: Its antigen is not identified.

Germline CDR1 LNHDA, CDR2 SQIVND (reference sequence). Trimming cost V 5 bases and J 1 base, with 8 bases left between them. This CDR3 is built from 13 residues. This receptor was obtained from an adult who was a healthcare worker with PCR-confirmed SARS-CoV-2 infection or an uninfected control (not recorded which). V and J are TRBV19 and TRBJ2-5; the D gene is possibly TRBD1 (5 bases). Source material: whole blood. DNA for the CDR3: TGTGCCAGTAGTGCCGACAGCCAAGAGACCCAGTACTTC. It is translated as CASSADSQETQYF.